A single sample is the source of the 32 T cell receptor beta chains below, sequenced in a study of shared clonotypes between healthy human individuals. The assay was immunoSEQ multiplex PCR, and TCRdb's table has in-frame clones only and misses some. In the table there are approximately 2,300,000 clones, approximately 90% of which are singletons. The sample was naive CD4+ T cells from PBMCs. Subset reported: CD45RA+ positively selected. Receptor source: a man younger than 35 in good health. Some clones in this sample may be carry-over from other donors' samples.

The rearrangement uses TRBV6-6 and TRBJ2-7; the D is unclear. CDR3 length: 12 residues. CDR1 and CDR2 (germline): MNHNY, SVGAGI (reference sequence). Trimming shortened V by 8 bases and J by 1 base, and 9 bases separated the two germline ends. CDR3 amino acids: CASQGRSYEQYF. The CDR3 DNA is TGTGCCAGCCAAGGACGTTCCTACGAGCAGTACTTC.

The V call is TRBV6-1, the J call TRBJ1-1, with D possibly TRBD1 on 6 matching bases. V lost 7 bases, J lost 2 bases, and 11 bases lay in between. The V gene's germline CDR1 is MNHNS and CDR2 SASEGT. The CDR3 spans 13 residues. The CDR3 loop reads CASTGTLNTEAFF. CDR3 coding DNA: TGTGCCAGCACTGGGACACTAAACACTGAAGCTTTCTTT.

This chain connects TRBV11-2 to TRBJ1-2; the D gene is possibly TRBD1 (5 bases). Germline V gives CDR1 SGHAT, CDR2 FQNNGV. Trimming removed 7 bases from V and 4 bases from J, with 13 bases in between. The CDR3 length is 13 residues. The CDR3 loop reads CASIPGTTYGYTF. CDR3 nucleotides: TGTGCCAGCATCCCCGGGACGACCTATGGCTACACCTTC.

There are a few counts of this clone. The same CDR3 can be traced to other DNA sequences in this sample. The V call is TRBV29-1, the J call TRBJ1-1; D is unresolved. The CDR3 totals 11 residues. The V end was cut by 4 bases, the J end by 2 bases, with 5 bases between. Germline CDR1 is SQVTM and CDR2 is ANQGSEA. The CDR3 here is CSVVRNTEAFF. CDR3 coding DNA: TGCAGCGTTGTGCGTAACACTGAAGCTTTCTTT.

The gene calls are TRBV15 and TRBJ1-3, with no clear D. The CDR3 is made up of 16 amino acids. Trimming pared 0 bases from V and 8 bases from J, leaving 17 bases between. CDR1 LNHNV and CDR2 YYDKDF come from the germline V gene (reference sequence). The CDR3 sequence: CATSRDWPGVRDTIYF. The CDR3, as DNA: TGTGCCACCAGCAGAGATTGGCCGGGAGTTCGGGACACCATATATTTT. Using reference TRBV15 and TRBJ1-3 for the parts outside the CDR3, the full variable domain is DAMVIQNPRYQVTQFGKPVTLSCSQTLNHNVMYWYQQKSSQAPKLLFHYYDKDFNNEADTPDNFQSRRPNTSFCFLDIRSPGLGDTAMYLCATSRDWPGVRDTIYFGEGSWLTVV.

This clone occurred once. V gene TRBV29-1 combines with J gene TRBJ2-3; tentatively, D is TRBD2 (6 bases). Between the trimmed V and J ends, which lost 0 bases and 1 base, there was a span of 17 bases. This CDR3 has 17 residues. Germline assignment: CDR1 SQVTM and CDR2 ANQGSEA. CDR3 bases: TGCAGCGTTGAAGATGGGGGGTTGGAGGGCCGCACAGATACGCAGTATTTT. Translating gives CSVEDGGLEGRTDTQYF.

In this sample, this clone turned up once. The chain couples TRBV7-9 to TRBJ2-1; no clear D. Looked up from germline, CDR1 is SEHNR and CDR2 is FQNEAQ (reference sequence). This CDR3 has 14 residues. V was pared by 3 bases and J by 4 bases, with 10 bases between. CDR3 nucleotide sequence: TGTGCCAGCAGCTTGACCTTATCTTACAATGAGCAGTTCTTC. This gives the protein CASSLTLSYNEQFF.

Details on this clone: Within the sample, other DNA sequences also encode this same CDR3. V and J are TRBV9 and TRBJ2-1, with 10 bases fitting TRBD1. V gave up 0 bases and J gave up 0 bases; unmatched junction bases: 0. Per germline, CDR1 SGDLS and CDR2 YYNGEE. The CDR3 runs to 16 residues. CDR3 region: CASSVGTGGSYNEQFF. For the CDR3, the DNA is TGTGCCAGCAGCGTAGGGACAGGGGGCTCCTACAATGAGCAGTTCTTC.

This chain connects TRBV2 to TRBJ1-4; D possibly corresponds to TRBD1 (6 bases). The germline CDR1 and CDR2 sequences are SNHLY and FYNNEI. The CDR3 has 12 residues. Between the trimmed V and J ends, which lost 9 bases and 7 bases, there was a span of 12 bases. CDR3 residues: CASGGRAEKLFF. The CDR3 DNA reads TGTGCCAGTGGGGGGCGCGCTGAAAAACTGTTTTTT.

The chain employs TRBV6-1 and TRBJ1-3; TRBD1 might be the D (6 bases). The CDR3 contains 15 residues. With 3 bases removed from V and 0 bases from J, the gap between germline ends came to 9 bases. CDR1 and CDR2 (germline): MNHNS, SASEGT. The CDR3 spells CASSEGHFSGNTIYF. In DNA form, the CDR3 reads TGTGCCAGCAGTGAGGGACACTTCTCTGGAAACACCATATATTTT.

The chain recombines TRBV30 with TRBJ2-7; 9 bases line up with TRBD2. Germline V gene data show CDR1 as GTSNPN and CDR2 as SVGIG (reference sequence). With 5 bases clipped from V and 1 base from J, the junction kept 3 bases outside the gene matches. CDR3 length: 13 amino acids. The CDR3 DNA sequence: TGTGCCTGGGGACTAGCGTTATCCTACGAGCAGTACTTC. Amino acid sequence: CAWGLALSYEQYF.

The chain joins TRBV5-1 to TRBJ2-1; 7 bases line up with TRBD1. This CDR3 is 15 amino acids long. Looked up from germline, CDR1 is SGHRS and CDR2 is YFSETQ. After removal of 0 bases from V and 10 bases from J, the junction contained 10 bases not matched to a gene. The CDR3 protein is CASSLGSGTDTEQFF. DNA of the CDR3: TGCGCCAGCAGCTTGGGCTCCGGGACAGACACGGAGCAGTTCTTC. Complete variable domain (other parts from reference TRBV5-1 and TRBJ2-1): KAGVTQTPRYLIKTRGQQVTLSCSPISGHRSVSWYQQTPGQGLQFLFEYFSETQRNKGNFPGRFSGRQFSNSRSEMNVSTLELGDSALYLCASSLGSGTDTEQFFGPGTRLTVL.

A few counts support this clone. V is TRBV18 and J is TRBJ2-7, with 9 bases that match TRBD1. In germline, CDR1 is KGHSH, CDR2 LQKENI. The V and J ends lost 0 bases and 6 bases, in that order; junction bases with no gene match: 0. The CDR3 covers 13 residues. As DNA, the CDR3 is TGTGCCAGCTCACCACCGACAGGGGGCGAGCAGTACTTC. This sequence encodes CASSPPTGGEQYF.

V is TRBV10-3 and J is TRBJ2-3, with D possibly matching TRBD2 (6 bases). The CDR3 sequence is 13 residues long. Germline values: CDR1 ENHRY, CDR2 SYGVKD. V lost 7 bases, J lost 1 base, and 9 bases lay in between. The CDR3 nucleotides read TGTGCCATCATGGCTAGCGGCACAGATACGCAGTATTTT. It is translated as CAIMASGTDTQYF.

This clone was detected a few times. The gene calls are TRBV19 and TRBJ1-4, with a weak D call TRBD1 (5 bases). The CDR3 runs 12 residues. CDR1 is LNHDA, CDR2 SQIVND, per germline (reference sequence). With 7 bases removed from V and 14 bases from J, the gap between germline ends came to 17 bases. In DNA form, the CDR3 reads TGTGCCAGTAAAGACGCAGGGTACACTCTGTTTTTT. Translated: CASKDAGYTLFF.

The chain recombines TRBV28 with TRBJ2-3; no firm D call. This CDR3 region has 12 residues. Per germline, CDR1 MDHEN and CDR2 SYDVKM. The V and J ends lost 7 bases and 4 bases respectively, with 9 bases between them. The CDR3: CASNAYSDTQYF. DNA of the CDR3: TGTGCCAGCAACGCCTACTCAGATACGCAGTATTTT. Full variable domain (remainder filled in from reference TRBV28 and TRBJ2-3): DVKVTQSSRYLVKRTGEKVFLECVQDMDHENMFWYRQDPGLGLRLIYFSYDVKMKEKGDIPEGYSVSREKKERFSLILESASTNQTSMYLCASNAYSDTQYFGPGTRLTVL.

This clone was picked up one time. This chain connects TRBV7-9 to TRBJ2-7; the D is unclear. The CDR3 sequence is 14 residues long. Germline CDR1 is SEHNR and CDR2 is FQNEAQ (reference sequence). With 1 base removed from V and 5 bases from J, the gap between germline ends came to 12 bases. DNA of the CDR3: TGTGCCAGCAGCTTAGATGGACCGGTGAACGAGCAGTACTTC. Amino acid sequence: CASSLDGPVNEQYF.

CDR3 nucleotides: TGTGCCAGCAGTCTGGGCGCGGATCGGGGCAATCAGCCCCAGCATTTT. Translation gives CASSLGADRGNQPQHF. The V call is TRBV27, the J call TRBJ1-5; no firm D call. The CDR3 consists of 16 residues. Germline V gene data show CDR1 as MNHEY and CDR2 as SMNVEV (reference sequence). V lost 5 bases to trimming and J lost 2 bases, with 16 bases between them.

The chain combines TRBV18 with TRBJ1-1; the D gene is possibly TRBD1 (6 bases). This CDR3 comprises 15 residues. CDR1 is KGHSH and CDR2 is LQKENI in the germline V gene. V was pared by 3 bases and J by 6 bases, with 17 bases between. The CDR3 region is CASSPLKQGLAEAFF. The CDR3 DNA sequence: TGTGCCAGCTCACCCCTAAAACAGGGTTTGGCTGAAGCTTTCTTT. Filled out from reference TRBV18 and TRBJ1-1, the complete variable domain reads NAGVMQNPRHLVRRRGQEARLRCSPMKGHSHVYWYRQLPEEGLKFMVYLQKENIIDESGMPKERFSAEFPKEGPSILRIQQVVRGDSAAYFCASSPLKQGLAEAFFGQGTRLTVV.

This clone was observed a single time. V gene TRBV4-3 combines with J gene TRBJ2-7, with D perhaps being TRBD1 or TRBD2 (5 bases each). Trimming pared 4 bases from V and 4 bases from J, leaving 11 bases between. The germline V gene encodes CDR1 LGHNA and CDR2 YSLEER. The CDR3 covers 13 residues. This chain's CDR3 is CASSRDRRYEQYF. In nucleotides, the CDR3 is TGCGCCAGCAGCCGGGACCGAAGGTACGAGCAGTACTTC.

This chain uses TRBV5-1 with TRBJ2-7; D possibly uses TRBD1 or TRBD2 (6 bases each). The CDR3 runs to 17 residues. Germline V gene lookup returns CDR1 SGHRS and CDR2 YFSETQ. V was pared by 0 bases and J by 2 bases, with 18 bases between. CDR3 DNA: TGCGCCAGCAGCTTGGGGGGGCCCCAGCGGGCCACCTACGAGCAGTACTTC. This encodes CASSLGGPQRATYEQYF.

The V and J genes are TRBV28 and TRBJ2-5, with TRBD1 identical over 7 bases. Per germline, CDR1 MDHEN and CDR2 SYDVKM. The CDR3 length is 15 residues. V lost 5 bases, J lost 11 bases, and 17 bases stayed unmatched. CDR3 coding DNA: TGTGCCAGCAGTCCGGTGACAGGGCTCGGGTTGGAGCAGTACTTC. It is translated as CASSPVTGLGLEQYF.

This clone was observed once. Being one base from a much bigger clone, this may be a read error. The CDR3 sequence is CASSLDHEQYF. CDR3 coding DNA: TGCGCCAGCAGCTTGGACCACGAGCAGTACTTC. The rearrangement uses TRBV5-1 and TRBJ2-7; D gene uncertain. Per germline, CDR1 SGHRS and CDR2 YFSETQ. This CDR3 has 11 amino acids. Trimming left V 0 bases short and J 5 bases short, with 3 bases between.

This clone has only one observation. This chain joins TRBV9 and TRBJ2-7; D is ambiguous. Trimming took 3 bases from V and 2 from J, leaving 12 bases between them. CDR1 SGDLS and CDR2 YYNGEE come from the germline V gene. This CDR3 contains 14 residues. The CDR3 bases are TGTGCCAGCAGCGCAGACACCTCTACCTACGAGCAGTACTTC. Encoded protein: CASSADTSTYEQYF.

The sample holds one count of this clone. Different DNA sequences within this sample yield the same CDR3. The chain joins TRBV20-1 to TRBJ2-5; D call uncertain. V shed 5 bases and J shed 4 bases, with 5 bases lying between them. This CDR3 is built from 10 residues. Per the germline V gene, CDR1 is DFQATT and CDR2 is SNEGSKA (reference sequence). The CDR3 DNA reads TGCAGTGCTCGGTCAGAGACCCAGTACTTC. This sequence encodes CSARSETQYF.

In the case of this clone: A read error may explain this, as a much larger clone is one base away. Other DNA sequences in this specimen translate into the identical CDR3. The chain has TRBV7-8 and TRBJ2-7; D not certain. V was shortened by 0 bases and J by 5 bases, with 2 bases between the two germline ends. Germline V gene sequence: CDR1 SGHVS, CDR2 FQNEAQ. The CDR3 loop spans 11 amino acids. The CDR3 nucleotides read TGTGCCAGCAGCTTAGCCAACGAGCAGTACTTC. It encodes CASSLANEQYF.

Of note for this clone: Other DNA sequences within the sample encode an identical CDR3. The V and J genes are TRBV7-2 and TRBJ1-5, with 7 bases lining up with TRBD1. CDR3 length: 15 amino acids. The V and J ends lost 2 bases and 0 bases, in that order; junction bases with no gene match: 1. Germline loops: CDR1 SGHTA, CDR2 FQGNSA. CDR3 residues: CASSLQGDSNQPQHF. DNA of the CDR3: TGTGCCAGCAGCTTACAGGGGGATAGCAATCAGCCCCAGCATTTT.

The chain combines TRBV18 with TRBJ1-1, with D tentatively TRBD1 (6 bases). Germline assignment: CDR1 KGHSH and CDR2 LQKENI. The CDR3 sequence is 14 residues long. Trimming cost V 3 bases and J 4 bases, with 12 bases left between them. The CDR3 protein is CASSPTGGSTEAFF. In nucleotides, the CDR3 is TGTGCCAGCTCACCGACAGGTGGCAGCACTGAAGCTTTCTTT.

The V call is TRBV19, the J call TRBJ2-5, with D possibly being TRBD2 (5 bases). V was trimmed by 5 bases and J by 5 bases, leaving 12 bases between them. CDR1 and CDR2 (germline): LNHDA, SQIVND (reference sequence). CDR3 size: 13 residues. The CDR3 nucleotides read TGTGCCAGTAGTCTTGAGGGTTCGGAGACCCAGTACTTC. This codes for CASSLEGSETQYF.

The J gene is TRBJ2-5, the V gene TRBV29-1; TRBD2 is a possible D gene (6 bases). V was pared by 7 bases and J by 5 bases, with 14 bases between. This CDR3 region has 12 residues. From germline, CDR1 is SQVTM and CDR2 ANQGSEA. The CDR3 region has the DNA TGCAGCGGCCAAGCAGGAGGGGAGACCCAGTACTTC. Protein product: CSGQAGGETQYF.

The V call is TRBV6-5, the J call TRBJ2-7, with D perhaps TRBD1 or TRBD2 (5 bases each). V lost 2 bases and J lost 1, with 12 bases in between. Germline V gene sequence: CDR1 MNHEY, CDR2 SVGAGI. This CDR3 region has 15 residues. The chain's CDR3 is CASSYHPGRSYEQYF. The CDR3 DNA reads as TGTGCCAGCAGTTACCACCCGGGACGGTCCTACGAGCAGTACTTC.

This sequence joins TRBV10-1 and TRBJ2-2; TRBD1 aligns across 7 bases. V trimming: 6 bases; J trimming: 4 bases; junction bases outside the gene matches: 8. In germline, CDR1 is WNHNN, CDR2 SYGVQD (reference sequence). The CDR3 extends over 15 amino acids. The CDR3 protein is CASSPYRGVTGELFF. The CDR3 DNA reads as TGCGCCAGCAGCCCTTACAGGGGTGTCACCGGGGAGCTGTTTTTT.